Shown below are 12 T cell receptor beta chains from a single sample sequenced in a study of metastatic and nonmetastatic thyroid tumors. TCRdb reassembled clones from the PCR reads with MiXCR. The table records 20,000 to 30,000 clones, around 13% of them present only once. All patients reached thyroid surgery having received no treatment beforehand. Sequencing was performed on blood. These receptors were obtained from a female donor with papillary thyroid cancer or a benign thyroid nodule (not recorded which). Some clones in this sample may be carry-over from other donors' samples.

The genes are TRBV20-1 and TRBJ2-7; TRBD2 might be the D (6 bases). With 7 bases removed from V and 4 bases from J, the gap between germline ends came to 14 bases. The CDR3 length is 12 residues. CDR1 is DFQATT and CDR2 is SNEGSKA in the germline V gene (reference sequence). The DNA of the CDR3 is TGCAGTGTCCCCGGGAGTACGTACGAGCAGTACTTC. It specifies CSVPGSTYEQYF.

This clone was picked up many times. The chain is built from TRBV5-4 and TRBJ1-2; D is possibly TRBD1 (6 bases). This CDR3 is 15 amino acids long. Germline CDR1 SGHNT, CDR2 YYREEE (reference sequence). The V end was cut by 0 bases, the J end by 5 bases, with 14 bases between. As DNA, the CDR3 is TGTGCCAGCAGCTTGGACGGACAGCCCTTATATGGCTACACCTTC. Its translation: CASSLDGQPLYGYTF.

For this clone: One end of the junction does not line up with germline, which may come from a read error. Here the CDR3 reads CASRVGQGTGDNVLTF. Written as DNA, the CDR3 is TGTGCGAGCAGAGTTGGACAGGGGACCGGGGACAACGTCCTGACTTTC. This chain joins TRBV6-4 and TRBJ2-6, with 9 positions matching TRBD1. CDR1 and CDR2 from the germline V gene are MRHNA and SNTAGT. CDR3 length: 16 amino acids.

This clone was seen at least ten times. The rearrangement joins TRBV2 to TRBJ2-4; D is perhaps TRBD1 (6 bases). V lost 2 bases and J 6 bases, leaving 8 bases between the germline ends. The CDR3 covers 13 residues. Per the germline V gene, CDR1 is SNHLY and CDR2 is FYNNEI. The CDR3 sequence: CASSEIGGNIQYF. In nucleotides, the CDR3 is TGTGCCAGCAGTGAAATAGGGGGAAACATTCAGTACTTC.

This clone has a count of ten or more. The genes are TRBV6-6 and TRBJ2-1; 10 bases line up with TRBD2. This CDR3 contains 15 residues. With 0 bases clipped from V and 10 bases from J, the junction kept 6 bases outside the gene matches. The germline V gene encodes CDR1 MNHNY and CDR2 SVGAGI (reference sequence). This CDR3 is CASSYSTSGIGEQFF. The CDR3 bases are TGTGCCAGCAGTTACTCTACTAGCGGGATCGGGGAGCAGTTCTTC.

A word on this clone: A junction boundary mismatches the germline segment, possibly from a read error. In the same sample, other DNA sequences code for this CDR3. CDR3 protein: CAISDPTGQETQYF. CDR3 DNA sequence: TGTGCCATAAGTGACCCAACAGGCCAAGAGACCCAGTACTTC. The rearrangement joins TRBV10-3 to TRBJ2-5, with D perhaps matching TRBD1 (5 bases). This CDR3 comprises 14 residues. CDR1 and CDR2 (germline): ENHRY, SYGVKD.

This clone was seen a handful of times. The CDR3 reads CASSPGGTSPNTGELFF. CDR3 nucleotides: TGTGCCAGCAGCCCAGGCGGAACTAGCCCGAACACCGGGGAGCTGTTTTTT. The V gene is TRBV4-2, the J gene TRBJ2-2; weak D call: TRBD2 (6 bases). Trimming cost V 4 bases and J 0 bases, with 15 bases left between them. This CDR3 has 17 residues. Germline V gene sequence: CDR1 LGHNA, CDR2 YNFKEQ.

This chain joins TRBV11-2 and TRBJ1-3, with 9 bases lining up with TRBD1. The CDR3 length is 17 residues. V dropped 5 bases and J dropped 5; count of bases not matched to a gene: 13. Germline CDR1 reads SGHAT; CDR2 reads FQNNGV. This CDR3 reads CASSDWRDRVKRNTIYF. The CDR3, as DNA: TGTGCCAGCAGCGATTGGAGGGACAGGGTTAAGCGAAACACCATATATTTT. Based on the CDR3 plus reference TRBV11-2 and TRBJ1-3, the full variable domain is EAGVAQSPRYKIIEKRQSVAFWCNPISGHATLYWYQQILGQGPKLLIQFQNNGVVDDSQLPKDRFSAERLKGVDSTLKIQPAKLEDSAVYLCASSDWRDRVKRNTIYFGEGSWLTVV.

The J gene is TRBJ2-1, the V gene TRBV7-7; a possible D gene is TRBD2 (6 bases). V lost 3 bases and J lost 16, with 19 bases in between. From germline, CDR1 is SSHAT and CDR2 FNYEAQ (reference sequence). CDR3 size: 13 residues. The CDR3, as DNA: TGTGCCAGCAGCTTGCGGGGATCCAATGATCATTTCTTC. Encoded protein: CASSLRGSNDHFF.

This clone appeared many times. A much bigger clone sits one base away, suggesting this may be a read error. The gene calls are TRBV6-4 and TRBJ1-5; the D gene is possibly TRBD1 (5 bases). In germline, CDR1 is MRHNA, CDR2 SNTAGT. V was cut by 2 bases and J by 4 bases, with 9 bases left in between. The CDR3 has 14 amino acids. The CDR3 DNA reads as TGTGCCAGCAGTGACGGACGGGGGAATCAGCCCCAGCATTTT. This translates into CASSDGRGNQPQHF.

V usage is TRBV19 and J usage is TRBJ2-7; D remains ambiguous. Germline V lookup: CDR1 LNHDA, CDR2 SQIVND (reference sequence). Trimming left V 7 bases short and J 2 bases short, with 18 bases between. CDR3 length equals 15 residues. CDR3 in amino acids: CASIPIRVPTYEQYF. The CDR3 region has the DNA TGTGCCAGTATCCCGATAAGGGTCCCAACCTACGAGCAGTACTTC.

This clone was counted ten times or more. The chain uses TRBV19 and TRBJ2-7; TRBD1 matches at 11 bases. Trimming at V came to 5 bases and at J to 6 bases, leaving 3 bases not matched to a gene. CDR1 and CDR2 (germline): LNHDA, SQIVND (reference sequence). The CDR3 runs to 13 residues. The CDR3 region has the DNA TGTGCCAGTAGTTACGGGACAGGGGGCGAGCAGTACTTC. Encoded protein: CASSYGTGGEQYF.